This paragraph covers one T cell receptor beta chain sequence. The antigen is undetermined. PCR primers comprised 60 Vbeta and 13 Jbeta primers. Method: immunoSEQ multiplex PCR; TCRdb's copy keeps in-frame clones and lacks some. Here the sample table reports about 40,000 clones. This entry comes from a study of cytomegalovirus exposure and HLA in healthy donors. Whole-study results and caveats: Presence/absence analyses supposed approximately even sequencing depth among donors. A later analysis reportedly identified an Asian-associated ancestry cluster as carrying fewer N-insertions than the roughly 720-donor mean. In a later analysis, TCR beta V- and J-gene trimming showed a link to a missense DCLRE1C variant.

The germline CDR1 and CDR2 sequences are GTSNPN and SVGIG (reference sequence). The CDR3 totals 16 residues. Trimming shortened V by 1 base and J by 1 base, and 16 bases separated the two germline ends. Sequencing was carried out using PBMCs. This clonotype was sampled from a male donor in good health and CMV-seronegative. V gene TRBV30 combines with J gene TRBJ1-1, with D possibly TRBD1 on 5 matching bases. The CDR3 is CAWSGIQAPTNTEAFF. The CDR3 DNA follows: TGTGCCTGGAGTGGTATACAGGCCCCGACGAACACTGAAGCTTTCTTT.